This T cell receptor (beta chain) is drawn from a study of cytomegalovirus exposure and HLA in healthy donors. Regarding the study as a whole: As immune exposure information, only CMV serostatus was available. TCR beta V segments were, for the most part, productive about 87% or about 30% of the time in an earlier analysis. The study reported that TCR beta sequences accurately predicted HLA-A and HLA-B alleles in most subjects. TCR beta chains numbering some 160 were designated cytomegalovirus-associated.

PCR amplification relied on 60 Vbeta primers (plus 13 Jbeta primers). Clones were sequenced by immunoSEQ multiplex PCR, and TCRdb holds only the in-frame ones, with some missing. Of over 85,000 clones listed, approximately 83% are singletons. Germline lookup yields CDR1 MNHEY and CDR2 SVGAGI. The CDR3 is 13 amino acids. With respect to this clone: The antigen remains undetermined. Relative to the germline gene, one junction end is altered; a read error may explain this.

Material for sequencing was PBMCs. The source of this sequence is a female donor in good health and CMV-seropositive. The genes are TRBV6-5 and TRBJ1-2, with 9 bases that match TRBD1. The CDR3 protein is CASGQGLLNGYPF. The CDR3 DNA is TGTGCCAGCGGACAGGGGTTATTAAATGGCTACCCCTTC.